This TCR beta chain was captured in a study of shared clonotypes between healthy human individuals. In the study's own analysis: ImmunoSEQ gave junction-only sequences without quality scores, so filtering differed. Measured with immunoSEQ multiplex PCR; TCRdb has only the in-frame clones, and not every one. The DNA gave D and trimming, while V, J and clone size come from that table. The table records about 800,000 clones, about 96% of them present only once. Study-level results: When naive CD4 clonotypes were compared across a handful of donors, about 4.8% were shared. Compared with memory subsets, naive subsets generally had larger estimated richness.

Cells designated naive CD8 were CD45RO-negative and were positively selected for CCR7, with terminally differentiated effector memory CD45RA+ cells excluded. Donors, healthy HIV-negative adults, lacked recent acute infections or vaccinations. On this clone itself: The antigen is undetermined.

The sequenced material came from naive CD8+ T cells sorted from blood. The source of this sequence is a man aged 25 to 45 in good health.

The CDR3 nucleotides read TGTGCCAGCAGCGCGGGCAGCGGGAGAGAGTACGAGCAGTACTTC. Encoded protein: CASSAGSGREYEQYF. The chain recombines TRBV9 with TRBJ2-7; the match to TRBD2 covers 8 bases. Germline V lookup: CDR1 SGDLS, CDR2 YYNGEE. Trimming at V came to 3 bases and at J to 4 bases, leaving 9 bases not matched to a gene. The CDR3 extends over 15 amino acids.